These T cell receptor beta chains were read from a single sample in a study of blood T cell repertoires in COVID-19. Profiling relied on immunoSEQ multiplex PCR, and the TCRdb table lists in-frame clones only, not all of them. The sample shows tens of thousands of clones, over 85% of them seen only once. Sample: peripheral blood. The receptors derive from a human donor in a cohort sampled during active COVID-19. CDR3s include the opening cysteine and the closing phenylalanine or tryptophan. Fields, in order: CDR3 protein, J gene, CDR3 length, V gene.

CDR3aa: CASSSSPSGGPDTQYF; j_gene: TRBJ2-3; len: 16; v_gene: TRBV7-3
CDR3aa: CASRAGKAGELFF; j_gene: TRBJ2-2; len: 13; v_gene: TRBV6-5
CDR3aa: CASQGTGLTYEQYF; j_gene: TRBJ2-7; len: 14; v_gene: TRBV6-6
CDR3aa: CASSQDLAREVSYEQYF; j_gene: TRBJ2-7; len: 17; v_gene: TRBV4-3
CDR3aa: CASSVVVAGDTQYF; j_gene: TRBJ2-3; len: 14; v_gene: TRBV9
CDR3aa: CASTSDAEAFF; j_gene: TRBJ1-1; len: 11; v_gene: TRBV12-3/TRBV12-4
CDR3aa: CATSELAGLRGNTIYF; j_gene: TRBJ1-3; len: 16; v_gene: TRBV24-1
CDR3aa: CAWSVRVQGNSPLHF; j_gene: TRBJ1-6; len: 15; v_gene: TRBV30
CDR3aa: CASTPAPPGDTQYF; j_gene: TRBJ2-3; len: 14; v_gene: TRBV10-2
CDR3aa: CASSLTSARTGAGNTIYF; j_gene: TRBJ1-3; len: 18; v_gene: TRBV7-9
CDR3aa: CAYRDSTDTQYF; j_gene: TRBJ2-3; len: 12; v_gene: TRBV30
CDR3aa: CASSFGSGSRYEQYF; j_gene: TRBJ2-7; len: 15; v_gene: TRBV11-3
CDR3aa: CASSQDRGTGANVLTF; j_gene: TRBJ2-6; len: 16; v_gene: TRBV6-2/TRBV6-3
CDR3aa: CASSSPPLQANQPQHF; j_gene: TRBJ1-5; len: 16; v_gene: TRBV6-5
CDR3aa: CASSVVTSDASYNEQFF; j_gene: TRBJ2-1; len: 17; v_gene: TRBV9
CDR3aa: CASSKVVVGTGELDTQYF; j_gene: TRBJ2-3; len: 18; v_gene: TRBV21-1
CDR3aa: CASSRTGSGANVLTF; j_gene: TRBJ2-6; len: 15; v_gene: TRBV5-6
CDR3aa: CASSSDRSNEQFF; j_gene: TRBJ2-1; len: 13; v_gene: TRBV7-2
CDR3aa: CASRSQGASNNEQFF; j_gene: TRBJ2-1; len: 15; v_gene: TRBV6-4
CDR3aa: CASKSMAETGYEQYF; j_gene: TRBJ2-7; len: 15; v_gene: TRBV28
CDR3aa: CASSQNRVRGYTF; j_gene: TRBJ1-2; len: 13; v_gene: TRBV7-9
CDR3aa: CASRSGGNEQFF; j_gene: TRBJ2-1; len: 12; v_gene: TRBV7-9
CDR3aa: CASSRDSPSNSGANVLTF; j_gene: TRBJ2-6; len: 18; v_gene: TRBV18
CDR3aa: CASSLVYLRVDEQFF; j_gene: TRBJ2-1; len: 15; v_gene: TRBV5-6
CDR3aa: CASSQVPSGEETQYF; j_gene: TRBJ2-5; len: 15; v_gene: TRBV4-3
CDR3aa: CASSAEALSGNTIYF; j_gene: TRBJ1-3; len: 15; v_gene: TRBV7-2
CDR3aa: CASSRLAGGLYNEQFF; j_gene: TRBJ2-1; len: 16; v_gene: TRBV19
CDR3aa: CASSQLVHSRFTEAFF; j_gene: TRBJ1-1; len: 16; v_gene: TRBV4-1
CDR3aa: CASSPGLYNEQFF; j_gene: TRBJ2-1; len: 13; v_gene: TRBV9
CDR3aa: CASREDRGRYEQYF; j_gene: TRBJ2-7; len: 14; v_gene: TRBV27
CDR3aa: CASSLGGILTGELFF; j_gene: TRBJ2-2; len: 15; v_gene: TRBV5-1
CDR3aa: CASSRGQTGPLTGANVLTF; j_gene: TRBJ2-6; len: 19; v_gene: TRBV7-8
CDR3aa: CASSQGSNQPQHF; j_gene: TRBJ1-5; len: 13; v_gene: TRBV25-1
CDR3aa: CASSSDLAGDSSYNEQFF; j_gene: TRBJ2-1; len: 18; v_gene: TRBV5-6
CDR3aa: CASSFSLPRGISYEQYF; j_gene: TRBJ2-7; len: 17; v_gene: TRBV11-2
CDR3aa: CASREVGQGNSPLHF; j_gene: TRBJ1-6; len: 15; v_gene: TRBV25-1
CDR3aa: CANRRTGPNGYTF; j_gene: TRBJ1-2; len: 13; v_gene: TRBV21-1
CDR3aa: CASSPPAGAPDTQYF; j_gene: TRBJ2-3; len: 15; v_gene: TRBV4-1
CDR3aa: CASSPRLADGQETQYF; j_gene: TRBJ2-5; len: 16; v_gene: TRBV7-2
CDR3aa: CASRGTGTYNEQFF; j_gene: TRBJ2-1; len: 14; v_gene: TRBV21-1
CDR3aa: CASSLGGVNTEAFF; j_gene: TRBJ1-1; len: 14; v_gene: TRBV27
CDR3aa: CASLFSGGSDETQYF; j_gene: TRBJ2-5; len: 15; v_gene: TRBV6-5
CDR3aa: CASSLYGPGTGIEQYF; j_gene: TRBJ2-7; len: 16; v_gene: TRBV7-2
CDR3aa: CASSLVASATQETQYF; j_gene: TRBJ2-5; len: 16; v_gene: TRBV7-8
CDR3aa: CASSLLSGFNQPQHF; j_gene: TRBJ1-5; len: 15; v_gene: TRBV7-8